By share of the sample, the clone carrying this TCR beta chain is medium-sized. TCRdb's copy holds only in-frame clones and misses some; the assay was immunoSEQ multiplex PCR. The data contain tens of thousands of clones, about 94% of them singletons. This entry belongs to a study of OX40 agonist ivuxolimab in advanced cancers. Overall study context: Ivuxolimab, an antibody that agonizes OX40 (CD134), was administered to the patients.

This sequence originates from an adult with an advanced solid tumor such as melanoma, head and neck, liver or kidney cancer. The sample was CD4+ or CD8+ T cells sorted from blood, taken in a trial of the OX40 agonist ivuxolimab.

The CDR3: CASSLEVAYEQYF. CDR3 DNA sequence: TGTGCCAGCAGCTTAGAGGTAGCCTACGAGCAGTACTTC. The chain is built from TRBV7-9 and TRBJ2-7; no definite D call. Germline-derived CDR1 and CDR2 are SEHNR and FQNEAQ (reference sequence). V was cut by 1 base and J by 2 bases, with 6 bases left in between. The CDR3 loop spans 13 amino acids.